This T cell receptor (beta chain) derives from a study of T cells in Graves' hyperthyroidism and ophthalmopathy. Amplified TCR beta CDR3 regions derived from RNA transcripts. HTBI primers were employed in a first-round RT-PCR of the TCR CDR3. TCRdb fed the multiplex PCR reads into MiXCR, producing one record per CDR3 protein. This sample has hundreds of thousands of distinct CDR3 sequences, with about a sixth found just once. This clonotype was found many times. V lost 5 bases and J lost 3, with 17 bases in between. CDR1 MNHNS and CDR2 SASEGT come from the germline V gene. The CDR3 is made up of 15 amino acids.

Sequencing was performed on blood. The sequence was collected from a woman aged 18-29 years with Graves' hyperthyroidism. The chain carries TRBV6-1 and TRBJ2-7; D may match TRBD1 or TRBD2 (5 bases each). CDR3 region: CASSPGSGGYYEQYF. As DNA, the CDR3 is TGTGCCAGCAGTCCCGGCAGTGGGGGTTACTACGAGCAGTACTTC.